This T cell receptor (beta chain) was sequenced for a study of cytomegalovirus exposure and HLA in healthy donors. The CDR3 has 15 residues. V was clipped by 7 bases and J by 7 bases; unmatched bases: 11. The germline V gene has CDR1 ENHRY and CDR2 SYGVKD. Study conclusions and caveats: It was reported that the classifier diagnosed cytomegalovirus status with high specificity and sensitivity in both the original and validation cohorts. For TCR beta chains, V- and J-gene trimming was later linked to a missense DCLRE1C variant. A later analysis revealed that TCR association rates differed between HLA loci, peaking at DRB1 and bottoming out at HLA-C.

Primers: 60 Vbeta forward and 13 Jbeta reverse. Assay: immunoSEQ multiplex PCR; the TCRdb copy retains only in-frame clones and omits some. Seen here are roughly 160,000 clones, approximately 79% observed once, and the top ten hold roughly 1.4%. As regards this clone: As yet, its antigen is unknown.

The gene calls are TRBV10-3 and TRBJ2-1; 9 bases fit TRBD2. This receptor was taken from a man in his sixties in good health and CMV-seronegative. The source material was PBMCs. Written as DNA, the CDR3 is TGTGCCATCACCAGTGAAAGACTAGCGGATAATGAGCAGTTCTTC. Amino acid sequence: CAITSERLADNEQFF.